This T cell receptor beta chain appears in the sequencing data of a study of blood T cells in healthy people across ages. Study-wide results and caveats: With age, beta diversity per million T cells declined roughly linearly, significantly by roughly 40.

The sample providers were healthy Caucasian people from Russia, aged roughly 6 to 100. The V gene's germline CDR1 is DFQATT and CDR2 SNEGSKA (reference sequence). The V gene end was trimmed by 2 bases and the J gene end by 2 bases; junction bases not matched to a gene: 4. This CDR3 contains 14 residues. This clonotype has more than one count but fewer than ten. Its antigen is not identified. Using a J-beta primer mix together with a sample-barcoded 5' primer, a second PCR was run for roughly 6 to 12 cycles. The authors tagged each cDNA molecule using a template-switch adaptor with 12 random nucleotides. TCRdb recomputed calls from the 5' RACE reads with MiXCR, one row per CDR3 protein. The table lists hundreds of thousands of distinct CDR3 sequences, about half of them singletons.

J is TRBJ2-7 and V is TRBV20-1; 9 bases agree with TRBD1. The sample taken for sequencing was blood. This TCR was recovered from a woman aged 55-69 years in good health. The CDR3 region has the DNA TGCAGTGCTAGATCCCGGGACAGGGCCTACGAGCAGTACTTC. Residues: CSARSRDRAYEQYF.